The clone carrying this T cell receptor (beta chain) was seen a few times. Its antigen is as yet unknown. MiXCR, applied by TCRdb to the multiplex PCR reads, yields one record per CDR3 protein. The table records about 270,000 distinct CDR3 sequences, around 30% of them present only once. The sample comes from a study of breast tumors, draining lymph nodes, adjacent tissues. The germline V gene encodes CDR1 DFQATT and CDR2 SNEGSKA (reference sequence). This CDR3 has 17 residues. Trimming cost V 4 bases and J 0 bases, with 21 bases left between them. Study findings and constraints: Tumor T cell lymph node origin was a supported hypothesis, not proven. Findings are consistent with lymph node origin and intratumoral expansion of most tumor T cells. Luminal-like breast cancer showed significantly higher tumor–nontumor repertoire similarity than basal-like.

The lymph nodes were axillary draining lymph nodes from breast cancer patients. The sample comprised axillary lymph node tissue. This clonotype was sampled from a female donor with breast cancer. Some clones in this sample may be carry-over from other donors' samples. This rearrangement joins TRBV20-1 to TRBJ1-1; possible D gene TRBD1, 5 bases. The CDR3 DNA is TGCAGTGCTACCGAGACCACCTTCGGGGCGCTGAACACTGAAGCTTTCTTT. This encodes CSATETTFGALNTEAFF.